Detailed here is one T cell receptor (beta chain). Which antigen it targets is not known. It has no much larger one-base neighbor in the sample; base qualities were not kept. Inclusive of the bounding cysteine and phenylalanine, the CDR3 is 15 residues long. Only the CDR3 DNA is retained, 45 bases long and in frame from the first base. After removal of 0 bases from V and 6 bases from J, the junction retains 7 bases not matched to a gene. From the germline V gene, CDR1 is SGHTA and CDR2 is FQGNSA. Library creation used 5' RACE. TCRdb lists the instrument as Illumina MiSeq. TCRdb handled the public reads itself, with Q25 trimming in fastp and clone calling in MiXCR, and kept productive beta chains. Rows matching on CDR3 protein sequence are summarized as one entry with the most common DNA and genes. The sample profile shows about 96,000 distinct CDR3 sequences; approximately 15% of them were found once. Together, the top ten hold over 5% of the sample.

This specimen comes from a study of T cells of healthy individuals (dated by TCRdb to 2016 to 2018). This TCR was recovered from a human donor in good health. This chain is built from TRBV7-2 and TRBJ2-7, with 8 bases in between that match TRBD2. The CDR3 here reads CASSLALPGGTEQYF. The nucleotide sequence reads as follows: TGTGCCAGCAGCTTAGCACTACCGGGAGGGACCGAGCAGTACTTC.